This entry features one TCR beta chain sequence. At one boundary the junction diverges from the germline segment, which might be a read error. The sample has other DNA sequences that encode this CDR3 too. With 60 Vbeta and 13 Jbeta primers, the PCR was carried out. The data were produced by immunoSEQ multiplex PCR, yet TCRdb's version contains in-frame clones alone and is incomplete. The data hold 110,000 or so clones, with under 70% observed a single time. The data stem from a study of cytomegalovirus exposure and HLA in healthy donors. CDR1 and CDR2 (germline): MDHEN, SYDVKM. This CDR3 is built from 18 residues.

Material for sequencing was PBMCs. V gene TRBV28 combines with J gene TRBJ1-1, with TRBD1 matching 11 bases. This receptor was obtained from a man between 18 and 29 years old in good health and CMV-seropositive. For the CDR3, the DNA is TGTGCCAGCAGTCCACCAGGGGCGGACAGGGGGCGGTACACTGAAGCTTTTTTT. The encoded protein is CASSPPGADRGRYTEAFF.